This T cell receptor beta chain was sequenced during a study of blood T cell repertoires in COVID-19. Study-wide background: COVID-19 samples, acute and convalescent, were from the United States, Italy and Spain. Nucleic acid was either cDNA or gDNA, and it came from T cells, B-cell-depleted T cells, or PBMCs.

Per the authors' pipeline: Reference gene primer amplification yielded estimated nucleated cell counts. Measured with immunoSEQ multiplex PCR; TCRdb has only the in-frame clones, and not every one. The DNA gave D and trimming, while V, J and clone size come from that table. The profile shows 150,000 or so clones, nearly 80% of them singletons. The CDR3 totals 14 residues. V lost 7 bases and J 5 bases, leaving 17 bases between the germline ends. Germline V CDR1 and CDR2: MNHEY, SVGAGI. This TCR was sampled from a man older than 75 with acute or convalescent COVID-19. The chain joins TRBV6-5 to TRBJ1-1; possibly TRBD1 for D (5 bases). The material sequenced was peripheral blood. The CDR3 loop is CASTERGKRTEAFF. The CDR3 DNA reads TGTGCCAGCACCGAGCGGGGGAAAAGAACTGAAGCTTTCTTT.